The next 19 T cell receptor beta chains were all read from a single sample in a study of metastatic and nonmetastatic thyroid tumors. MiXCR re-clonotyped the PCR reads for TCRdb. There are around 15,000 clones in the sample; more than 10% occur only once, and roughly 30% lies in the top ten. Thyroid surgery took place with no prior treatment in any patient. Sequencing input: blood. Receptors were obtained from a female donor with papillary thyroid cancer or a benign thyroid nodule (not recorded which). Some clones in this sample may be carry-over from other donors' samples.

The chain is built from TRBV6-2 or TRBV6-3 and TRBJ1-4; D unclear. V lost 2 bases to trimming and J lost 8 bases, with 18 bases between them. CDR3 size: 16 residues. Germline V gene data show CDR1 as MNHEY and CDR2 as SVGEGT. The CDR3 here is CASSYVGPVAEEKLFF. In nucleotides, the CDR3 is TGTGCCAGCAGTTACGTTGGGCCGGTGGCTGAGGAAAAACTGTTTTTT.

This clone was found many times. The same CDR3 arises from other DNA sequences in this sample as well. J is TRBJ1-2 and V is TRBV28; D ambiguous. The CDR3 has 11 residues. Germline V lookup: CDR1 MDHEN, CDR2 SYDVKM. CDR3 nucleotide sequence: TGTGTCGTTTCCTATGACTATGGCTACACCTTC. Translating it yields CVVSYDYGYTF.

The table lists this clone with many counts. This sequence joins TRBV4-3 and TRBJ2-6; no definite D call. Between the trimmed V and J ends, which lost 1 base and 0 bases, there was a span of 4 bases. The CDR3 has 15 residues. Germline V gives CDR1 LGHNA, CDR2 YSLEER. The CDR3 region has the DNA TGCGCCAGCAGCCAAGCTTACTCTGGGGCCAACGTCCTGACTTTC. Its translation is CASSQAYSGANVLTF.

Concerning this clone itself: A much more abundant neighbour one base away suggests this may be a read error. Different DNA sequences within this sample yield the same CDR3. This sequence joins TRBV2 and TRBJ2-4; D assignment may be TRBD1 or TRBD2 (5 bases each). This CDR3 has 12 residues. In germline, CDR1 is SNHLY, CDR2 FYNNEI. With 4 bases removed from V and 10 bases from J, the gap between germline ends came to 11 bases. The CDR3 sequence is CASSGDEGIQYF. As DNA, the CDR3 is TGTGCCAGCAGTGGGGACGAGGGTATTCAGTACTTC.

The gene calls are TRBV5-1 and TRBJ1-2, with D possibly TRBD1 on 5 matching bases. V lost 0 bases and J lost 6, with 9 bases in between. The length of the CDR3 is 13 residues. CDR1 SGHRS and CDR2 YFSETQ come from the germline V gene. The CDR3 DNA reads TGCGCCAGCAGCTTGGGAGAAGGGGATGGCTACACCTTC. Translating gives CASSLGEGDGYTF.

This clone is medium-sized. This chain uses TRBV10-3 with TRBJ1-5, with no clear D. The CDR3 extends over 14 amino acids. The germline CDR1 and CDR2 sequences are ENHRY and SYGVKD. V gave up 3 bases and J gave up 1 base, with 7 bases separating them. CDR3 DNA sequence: TGTGCCATCAGTGATCAAAGAAGCAATCAGCCCCAGCATTTT. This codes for CAISDQRSNQPQHF.

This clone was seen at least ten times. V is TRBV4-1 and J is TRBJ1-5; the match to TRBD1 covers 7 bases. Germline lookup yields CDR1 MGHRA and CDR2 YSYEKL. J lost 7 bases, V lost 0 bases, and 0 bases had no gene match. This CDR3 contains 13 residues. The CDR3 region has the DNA TGCGCCAGCAGCCAAGACAGGGGGCAGCCCCAGCATTTT. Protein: CASSQDRGQPQHF.

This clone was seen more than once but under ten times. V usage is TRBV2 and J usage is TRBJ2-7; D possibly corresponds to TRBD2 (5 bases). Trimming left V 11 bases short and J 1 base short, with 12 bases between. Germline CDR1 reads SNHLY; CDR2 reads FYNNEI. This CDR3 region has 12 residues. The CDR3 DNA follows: TGTGCCGGCGGGCAATGGTCCTACGAGCAGTACTTC. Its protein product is CAGGQWSYEQYF.

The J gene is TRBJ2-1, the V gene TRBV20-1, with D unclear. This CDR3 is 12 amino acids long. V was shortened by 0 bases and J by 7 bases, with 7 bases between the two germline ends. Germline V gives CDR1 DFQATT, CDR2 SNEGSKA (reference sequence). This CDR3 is CSAREDGNEQFF. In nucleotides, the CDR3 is TGCAGTGCTAGAGAAGATGGGAATGAGCAGTTCTTC.

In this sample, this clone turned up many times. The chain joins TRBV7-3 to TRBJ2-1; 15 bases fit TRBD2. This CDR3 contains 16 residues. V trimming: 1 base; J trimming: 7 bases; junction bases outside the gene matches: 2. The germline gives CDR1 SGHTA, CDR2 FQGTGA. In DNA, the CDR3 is TGTGCCAGCAGCTTAATGGGACTAGCGGGAGGAAATGAGCAGTTCTTC. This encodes CASSLMGLAGGNEQFF. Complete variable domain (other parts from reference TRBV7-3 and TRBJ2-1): GAGVSQTPSNKVTEKGKYVELRCDPISGHTALYWYRQSLGQGPEFLIYFQGTGAADDSGLPNDRFFAVRPEGSVSTLKIQRTERGDSAVYLCASSLMGLAGGNEQFFGPGTRLTVL.

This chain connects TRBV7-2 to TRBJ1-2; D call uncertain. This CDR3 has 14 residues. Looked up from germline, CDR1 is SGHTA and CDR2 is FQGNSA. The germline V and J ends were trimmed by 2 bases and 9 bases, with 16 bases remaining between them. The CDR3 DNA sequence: TGTGCCAGCAGCTTATATCGTACAGTGAATTGCTACACCTTC. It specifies CASSLYRTVNCYTF.

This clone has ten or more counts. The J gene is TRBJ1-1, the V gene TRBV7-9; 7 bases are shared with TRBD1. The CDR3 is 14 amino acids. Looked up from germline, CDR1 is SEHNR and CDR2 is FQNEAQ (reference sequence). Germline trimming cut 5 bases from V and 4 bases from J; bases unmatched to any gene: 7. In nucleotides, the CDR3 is TGTGCCAGCAGCGGACTACAGGGGCCCACTGAAGCTTTCTTT. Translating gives CASSGLQGPTEAFF.

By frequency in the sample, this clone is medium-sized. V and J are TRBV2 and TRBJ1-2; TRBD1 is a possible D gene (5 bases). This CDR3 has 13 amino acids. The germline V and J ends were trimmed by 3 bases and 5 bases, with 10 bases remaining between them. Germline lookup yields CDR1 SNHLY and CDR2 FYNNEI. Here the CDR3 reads CASSDAAGYGYTF. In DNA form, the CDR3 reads TGTGCCAGCAGTGACGCTGCAGGGTATGGCTACACCTTC.

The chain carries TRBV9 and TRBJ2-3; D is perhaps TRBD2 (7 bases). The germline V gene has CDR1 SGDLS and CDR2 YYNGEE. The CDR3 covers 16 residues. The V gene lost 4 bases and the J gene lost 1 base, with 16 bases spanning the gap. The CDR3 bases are TGTGCCAGCAGCAGGAGGGGGAGGGAGGGCACAGATACGCAGTATTTT. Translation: CASSRRGREGTDTQYF.

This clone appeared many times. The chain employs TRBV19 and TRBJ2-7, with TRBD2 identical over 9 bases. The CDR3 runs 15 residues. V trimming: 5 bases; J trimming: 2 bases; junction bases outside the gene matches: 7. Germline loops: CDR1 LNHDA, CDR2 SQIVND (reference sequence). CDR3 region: CASSHRRGGTYEQYF. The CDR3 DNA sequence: TGTGCCAGTAGTCACCGGCGGGGGGGAACCTACGAGCAGTACTTC.

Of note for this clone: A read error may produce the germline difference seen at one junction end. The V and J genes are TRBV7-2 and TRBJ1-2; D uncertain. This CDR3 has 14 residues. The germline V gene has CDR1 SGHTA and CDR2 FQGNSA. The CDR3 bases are TGTGCCAGCAGCTACGGACGATGGCCCTATGTCTACACCTTC. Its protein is CASSYGRWPYVYTF.

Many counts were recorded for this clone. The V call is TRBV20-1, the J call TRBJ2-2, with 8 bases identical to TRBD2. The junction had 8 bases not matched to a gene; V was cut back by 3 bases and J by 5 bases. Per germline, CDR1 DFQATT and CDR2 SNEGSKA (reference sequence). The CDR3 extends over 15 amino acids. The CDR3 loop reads CSASHGGAGTGELFF. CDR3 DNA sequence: TGCAGTGCTAGTCACGGGGGGGCAGGGACCGGGGAGCTGTTTTTT.

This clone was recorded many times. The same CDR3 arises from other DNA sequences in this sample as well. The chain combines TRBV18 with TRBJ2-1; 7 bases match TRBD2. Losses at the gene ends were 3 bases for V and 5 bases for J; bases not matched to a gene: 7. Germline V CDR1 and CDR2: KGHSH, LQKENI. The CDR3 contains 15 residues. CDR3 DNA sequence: TGTGCCAGCTCACCGCCTTCTCTAGCGGACAATGAGCAGTTCTTC. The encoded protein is CASSPPSLADNEQFF.

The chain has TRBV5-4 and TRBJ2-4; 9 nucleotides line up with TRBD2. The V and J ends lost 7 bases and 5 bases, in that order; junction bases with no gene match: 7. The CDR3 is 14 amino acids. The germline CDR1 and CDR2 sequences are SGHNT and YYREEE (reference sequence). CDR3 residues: CASGRGGAENIQYF. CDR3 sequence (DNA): TGTGCCAGCGGTCGCGGGGGGGCTGAAAACATTCAGTACTTC. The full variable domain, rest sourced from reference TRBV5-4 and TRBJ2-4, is ETGVTQSPTHLIKTRGQQVTLRCSSQSGHNTVSWYQQALGQGPQFIFQYYREEENGRGNFPPRFSGLQFPNYSSELNVNALELDDSALYLCASGRGGAENIQYFGAGTRLSVL.